This TCR beta chain was recovered during a study of T cell responses to AZD1222 COVID-19 vaccine. Here immunoSEQ multiplex PCR was the method, and the copy in TCRdb shows in-frame clones only, minus some. Of about 120,000 clones in the sample, more than 85% were seen once. This CDR3 has 14 amino acids. Between the trimmed V and J ends, which lost 3 bases and 4 bases, there was a span of 12 bases. Germline V lookup: CDR1 SGDLS, CDR2 YYNGEE. The sample in question was peripheral blood, obtained on day 0 of AZD1222 vaccination. The origin of this receptor is an adult in good health. V gene TRBV9 combines with J gene TRBJ2-3; D possibly corresponds to TRBD1 (6 bases). The CDR3 is CASSATGTADTQYF. CDR3 nucleotides: TGTGCCAGCAGCGCGACAGGTACGGCAGATACGCAGTATTTT. Combining the CDR3 with reference TRBV9 and TRBJ2-3 gives the whole variable domain DSGVTQTPKHLITATGQRVTLRCSPRSGDLSVYWYQQSLDQGLQFLIQYYNGEERAKGNILERFSAQQFPDLHSELNLSSLELGDSALYFCASSATGTADTQYFGPGTRLTVL.